This TCR beta chain was sequenced during a study of blood T cell repertoires in COVID-19. Study overall: COVID-19 samples from acute and convalescent phases originated in the United States, Italy and Spain. PBMCs, B-cell-depleted T cells, or T cells provided the cDNA or gDNA that made up the material.

Some clones are missing from TCRdb's copy, which holds only in-frame ones; the method was immunoSEQ multiplex PCR. The sample includes some 74,000 clones, roughly four fifths of them seen just once. The V and J ends lost 0 bases and 4 bases, in that order; junction bases with no gene match: 3. The CDR3 is 16 residues long. Germline V gene lookup returns CDR1 SGHNT and CDR2 YYREEE (reference sequence). This receptor was taken from a man older than 75 with acute or convalescent COVID-19. The chain is built from TRBV5-4 and TRBJ2-1, with 11 bases matching TRBD2. Specimen: peripheral blood. The CDR3 protein is CASSLEASGGYNEQFF. The CDR3 DNA sequence: TGTGCCAGCAGCTTGGAGGCTAGCGGGGGGTACAATGAGCAGTTCTTC.